The T cell receptor (beta chain) under discussion was sequenced for a study of blood T cell repertoires in COVID-19. Trimming stripped 0 bases from V and 2 bases from J, with 8 bases between. Germline assignment: CDR1 SGHRS and CDR2 YFSETQ. The CDR3 loop spans 14 amino acids. The method was immunoSEQ multiplex PCR; TCRdb's version includes in-frame clones alone and lacks a portion of them. The repertoire consists of 300,000 to 400,000 clones, with around nine tenths occurring once and the leading ten covering less than 6.5%. The chain combines TRBV5-1 with TRBJ1-1, with D unresolved. The TCR was taken from a man younger than 45 who had recovered from COVID-19. Sequenced input: PBMCs or T cells enriched from blood (not recorded which). The CDR3 reads CASSLAADNTEAFF. CDR3 bases: TGCGCCAGCAGCTTGGCGGCGGATAACACTGAAGCTTTCTTT.